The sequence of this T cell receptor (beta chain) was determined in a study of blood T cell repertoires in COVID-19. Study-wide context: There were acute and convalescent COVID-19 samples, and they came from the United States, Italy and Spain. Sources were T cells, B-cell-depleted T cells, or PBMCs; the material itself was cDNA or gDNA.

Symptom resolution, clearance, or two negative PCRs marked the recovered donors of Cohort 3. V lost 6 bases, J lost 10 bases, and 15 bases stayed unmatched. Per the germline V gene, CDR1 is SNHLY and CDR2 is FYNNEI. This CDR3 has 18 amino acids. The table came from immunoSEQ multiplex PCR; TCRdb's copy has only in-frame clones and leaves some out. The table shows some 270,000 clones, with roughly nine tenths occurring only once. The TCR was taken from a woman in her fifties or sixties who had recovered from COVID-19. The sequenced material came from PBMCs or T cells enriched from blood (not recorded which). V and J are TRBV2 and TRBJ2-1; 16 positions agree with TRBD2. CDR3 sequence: CASSQGLAGGTSQSEQFF. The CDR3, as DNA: TGTGCCAGCAGCCAGGGACTAGCGGGAGGGACTTCACAATCGGAGCAGTTCTTC.